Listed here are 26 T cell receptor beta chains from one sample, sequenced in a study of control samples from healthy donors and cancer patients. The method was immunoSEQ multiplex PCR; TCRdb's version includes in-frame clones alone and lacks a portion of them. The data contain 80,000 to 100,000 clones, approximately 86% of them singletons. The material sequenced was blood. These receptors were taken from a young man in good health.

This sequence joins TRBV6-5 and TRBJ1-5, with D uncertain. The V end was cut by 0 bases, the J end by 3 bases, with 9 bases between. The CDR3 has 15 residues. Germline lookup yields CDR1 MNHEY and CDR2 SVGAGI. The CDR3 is CASSYSSELNQPQHF. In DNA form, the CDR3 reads TGTGCCAGCAGTTACTCCTCCGAGCTCAATCAGCCCCAGCATTTT.

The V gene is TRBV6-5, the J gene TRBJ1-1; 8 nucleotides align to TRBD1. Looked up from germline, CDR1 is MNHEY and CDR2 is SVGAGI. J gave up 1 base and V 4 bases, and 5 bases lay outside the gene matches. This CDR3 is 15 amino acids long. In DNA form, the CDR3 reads TGTGCCAGCAGTTCAGACAGGGGTTCGAACACTGAAGCTTTCTTT. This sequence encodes CASSSDRGSNTEAFF.

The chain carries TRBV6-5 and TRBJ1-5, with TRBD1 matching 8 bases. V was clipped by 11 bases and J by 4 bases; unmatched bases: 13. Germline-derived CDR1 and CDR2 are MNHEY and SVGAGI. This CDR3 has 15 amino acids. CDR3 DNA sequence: TGTGCCTCCCAGTGGGACAGGACAGAGAATCAGCCCCAGCATTTT. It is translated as CASQWDRTENQPQHF.

In DNA form, the CDR3 reads TGTGCCAGCAGTCAATCCGGGACAGGTTCCTACGAGCAGTACTTC. This gives the protein CASSQSGTGSYEQYF. The chain couples TRBV6-5 to TRBJ2-7, with TRBD1 identical over 8 bases. The CDR3 loop spans 15 amino acids. Germline V gene lookup returns CDR1 MNHEY and CDR2 SVGAGI. V gave up 5 bases and J gave up 1 base; unmatched junction bases: 7.

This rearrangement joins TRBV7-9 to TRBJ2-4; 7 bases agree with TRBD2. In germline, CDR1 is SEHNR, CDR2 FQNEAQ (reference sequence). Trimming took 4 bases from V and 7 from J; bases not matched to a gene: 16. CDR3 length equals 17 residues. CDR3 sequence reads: CASSSSITSAPGNIQYF. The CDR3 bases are TGTGCCAGCAGCTCCAGCATTACTAGCGCCCCGGGGAACATTCAGTACTTC.

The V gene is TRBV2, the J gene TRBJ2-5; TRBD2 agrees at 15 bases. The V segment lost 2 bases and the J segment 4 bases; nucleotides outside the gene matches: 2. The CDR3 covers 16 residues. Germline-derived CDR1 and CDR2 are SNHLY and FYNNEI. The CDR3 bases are TGTGCCAGCAGTGAAAGGGGACTAGCGGGGGGAGAGACCCAGTACTTC. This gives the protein CASSERGLAGGETQYF.

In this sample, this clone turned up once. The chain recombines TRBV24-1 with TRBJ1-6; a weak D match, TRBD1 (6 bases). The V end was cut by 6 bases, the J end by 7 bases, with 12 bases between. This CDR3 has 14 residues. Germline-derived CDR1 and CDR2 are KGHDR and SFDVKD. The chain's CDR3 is CATSSTGSNSPLHF. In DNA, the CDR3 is TGTGCCACCAGTTCGACAGGATCAAATTCACCCCTCCACTTT.

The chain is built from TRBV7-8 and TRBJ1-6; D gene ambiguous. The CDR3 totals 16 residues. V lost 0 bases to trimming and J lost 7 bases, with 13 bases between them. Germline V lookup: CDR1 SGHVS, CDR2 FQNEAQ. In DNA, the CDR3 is TGTGCCAGCAGCTTAGCGCTTGGGATGGGGAATTCACCCCTCCACTTT. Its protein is CASSLALGMGNSPLHF.

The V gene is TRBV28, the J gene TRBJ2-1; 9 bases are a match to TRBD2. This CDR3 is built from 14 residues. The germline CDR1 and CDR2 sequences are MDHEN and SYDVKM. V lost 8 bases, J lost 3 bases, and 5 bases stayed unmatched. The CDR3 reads CASRLADNYNEQFF. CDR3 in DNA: TGTGCCAGCCGACTAGCGGACAACTACAATGAGCAGTTCTTC.

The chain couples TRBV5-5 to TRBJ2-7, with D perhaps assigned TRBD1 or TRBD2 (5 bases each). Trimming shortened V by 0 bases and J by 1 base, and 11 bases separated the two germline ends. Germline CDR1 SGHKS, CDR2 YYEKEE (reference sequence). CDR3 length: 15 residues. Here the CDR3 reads CASSLDGTESYEQYF. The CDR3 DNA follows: TGTGCCAGCAGCTTGGACGGGACGGAATCCTACGAGCAGTACTTC.

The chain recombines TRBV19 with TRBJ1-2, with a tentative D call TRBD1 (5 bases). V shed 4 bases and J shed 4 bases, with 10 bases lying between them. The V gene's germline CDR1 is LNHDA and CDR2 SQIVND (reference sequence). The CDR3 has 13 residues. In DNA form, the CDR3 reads TGTGCCAGTAGTACAGGGTTTCTCTATGGCTACACCTTC. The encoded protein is CASSTGFLYGYTF.

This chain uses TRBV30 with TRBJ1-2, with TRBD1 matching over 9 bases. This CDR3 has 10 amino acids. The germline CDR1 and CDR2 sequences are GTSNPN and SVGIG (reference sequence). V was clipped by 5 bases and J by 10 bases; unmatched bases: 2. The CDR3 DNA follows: TGTGCCTGGTGGACAGGGGACTACACCTTC. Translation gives CAWWTGDYTF.

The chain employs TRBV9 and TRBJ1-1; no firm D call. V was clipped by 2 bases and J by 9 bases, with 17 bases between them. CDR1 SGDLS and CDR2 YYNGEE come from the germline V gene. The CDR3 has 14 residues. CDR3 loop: CASSVEPSDGQAFF. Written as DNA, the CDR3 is TGTGCCAGCAGCGTTGAACCCTCGGACGGGCAAGCTTTCTTT.

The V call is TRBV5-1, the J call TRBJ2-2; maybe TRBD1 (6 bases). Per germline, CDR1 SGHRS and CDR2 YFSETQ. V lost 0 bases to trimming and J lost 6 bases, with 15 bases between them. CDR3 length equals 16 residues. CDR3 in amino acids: CASSLEGGVVPGELFF. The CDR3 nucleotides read TGCGCCAGCAGCTTGGAAGGGGGAGTAGTTCCCGGGGAGCTGTTTTTT.

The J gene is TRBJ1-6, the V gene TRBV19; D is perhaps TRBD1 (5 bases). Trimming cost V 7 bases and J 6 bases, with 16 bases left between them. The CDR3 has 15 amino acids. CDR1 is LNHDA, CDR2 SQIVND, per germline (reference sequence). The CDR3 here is CASNQGASGNSPLHF. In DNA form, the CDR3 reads TGTGCCAGTAATCAAGGGGCGAGCGGTAATTCACCCCTCCACTTT. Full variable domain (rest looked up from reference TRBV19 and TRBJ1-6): DGGITQSPKYLFRKEGQNVTLSCEQNLNHDAMYWYRQDPGQGLRLIYYSQIVNDFQKGDIAEGYSVSREKKESFPLTVTSAQKNPTAFYLCASNQGASGNSPLHFGNGTRLTVT.

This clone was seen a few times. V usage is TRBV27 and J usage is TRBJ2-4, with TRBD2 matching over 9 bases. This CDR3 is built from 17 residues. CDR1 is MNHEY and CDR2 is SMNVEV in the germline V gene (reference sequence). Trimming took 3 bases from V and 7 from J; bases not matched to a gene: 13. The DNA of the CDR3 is TGTGCCAGCAGTTTCGGCACTAGCGGGTCACTAGGGAACATTCAGTACTTC. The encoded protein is CASSFGTSGSLGNIQYF.

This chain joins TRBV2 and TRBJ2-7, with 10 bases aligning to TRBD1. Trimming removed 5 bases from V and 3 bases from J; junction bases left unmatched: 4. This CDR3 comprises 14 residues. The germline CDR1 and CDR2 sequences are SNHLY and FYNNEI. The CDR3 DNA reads TGTGCCAGCAGTCCCGGGACAGGGGTCTACGAGCAGTACTTC. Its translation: CASSPGTGVYEQYF.

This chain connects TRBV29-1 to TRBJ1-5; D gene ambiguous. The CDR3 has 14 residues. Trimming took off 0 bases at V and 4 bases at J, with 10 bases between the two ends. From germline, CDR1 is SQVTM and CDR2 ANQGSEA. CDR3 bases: TGCAGCGTTGAAGAGTCAGGAGGAAATCAGCCCCAGCATTTT. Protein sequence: CSVEESGGNQPQHF.

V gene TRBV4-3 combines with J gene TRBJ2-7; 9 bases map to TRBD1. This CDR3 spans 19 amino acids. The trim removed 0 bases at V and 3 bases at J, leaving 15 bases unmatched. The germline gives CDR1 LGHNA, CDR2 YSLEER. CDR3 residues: CASSQDPYPGTGSFYEQYF. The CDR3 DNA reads TGCGCCAGCAGCCAAGATCCCTATCCCGGGACAGGGTCCTTCTACGAGCAGTACTTC.

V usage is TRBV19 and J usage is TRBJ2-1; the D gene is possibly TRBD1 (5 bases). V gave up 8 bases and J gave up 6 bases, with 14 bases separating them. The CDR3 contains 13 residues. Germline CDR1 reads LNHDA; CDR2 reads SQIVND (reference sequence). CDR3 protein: CASSTTGSNEQFF. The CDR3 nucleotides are TGTGCCAGTTCCACTACAGGCAGCAATGAGCAGTTCTTC.

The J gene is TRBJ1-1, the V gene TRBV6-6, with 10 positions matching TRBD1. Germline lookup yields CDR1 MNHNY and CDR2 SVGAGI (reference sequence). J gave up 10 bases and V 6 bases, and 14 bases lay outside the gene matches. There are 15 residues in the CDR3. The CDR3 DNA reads TGTGCCAGCAGGCTGACCGGGACAGGGGCGATCGGAGCTTTCTTT. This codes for CASRLTGTGAIGAFF.

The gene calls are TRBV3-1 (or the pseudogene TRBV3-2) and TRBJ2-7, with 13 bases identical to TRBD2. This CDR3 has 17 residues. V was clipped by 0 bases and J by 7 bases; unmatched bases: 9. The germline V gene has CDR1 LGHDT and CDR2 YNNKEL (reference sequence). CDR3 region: CASSQEWGTSGTYEQYF. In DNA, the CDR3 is TGTGCCAGCAGCCAAGAATGGGGGACTAGCGGGACATATGAGCAGTACTTC.

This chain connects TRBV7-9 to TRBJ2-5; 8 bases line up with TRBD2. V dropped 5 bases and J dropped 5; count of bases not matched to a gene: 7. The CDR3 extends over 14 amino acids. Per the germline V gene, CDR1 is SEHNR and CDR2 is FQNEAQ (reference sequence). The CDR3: CASSPQGLDETQYF. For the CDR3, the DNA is TGTGCCAGCAGCCCCCAGGGACTAGACGAGACCCAGTACTTC.

CDR3 in amino acids: CASSPGLAGHEQFF. CDR3 sequence (DNA): TGTGCCAGCAGTCCGGGACTAGCGGGGCATGAGCAGTTCTTC. The rearrangement links TRBV27 to TRBJ2-1, with 13 bases identical to TRBD2. V was pared by 5 bases and J by 8 bases, with 3 bases of the junction left unmatched. Germline lookup yields CDR1 MNHEY and CDR2 SMNVEV (reference sequence). The CDR3 is 14 residues long.

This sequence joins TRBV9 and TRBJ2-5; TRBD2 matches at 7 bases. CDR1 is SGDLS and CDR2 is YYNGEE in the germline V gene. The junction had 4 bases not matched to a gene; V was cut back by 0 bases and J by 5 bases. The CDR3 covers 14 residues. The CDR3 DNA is TGTGCCAGCAGCGTAGAGACTAGCTGGGAGACCCAGTACTTC. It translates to CASSVETSWETQYF.

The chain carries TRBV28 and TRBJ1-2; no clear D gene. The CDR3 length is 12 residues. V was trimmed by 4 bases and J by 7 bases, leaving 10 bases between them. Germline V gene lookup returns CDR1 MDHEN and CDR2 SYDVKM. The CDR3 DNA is TGTGCCAGCAGTTCCCAGATGGTTGGCTACACCTTC. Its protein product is CASSSQMVGYTF.